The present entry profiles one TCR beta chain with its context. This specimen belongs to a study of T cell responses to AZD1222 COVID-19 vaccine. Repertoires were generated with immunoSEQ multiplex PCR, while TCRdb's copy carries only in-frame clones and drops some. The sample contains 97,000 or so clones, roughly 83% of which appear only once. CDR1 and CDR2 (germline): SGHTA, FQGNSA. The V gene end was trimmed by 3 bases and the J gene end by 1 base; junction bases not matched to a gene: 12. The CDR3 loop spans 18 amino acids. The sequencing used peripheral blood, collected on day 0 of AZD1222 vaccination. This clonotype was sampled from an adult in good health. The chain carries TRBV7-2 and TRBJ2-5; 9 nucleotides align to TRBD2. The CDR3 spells CASSFVSSGTRGQETQYF. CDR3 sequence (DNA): TGTGCCAGCAGCTTCGTTTCTAGCGGGACTAGGGGCCAAGAGACCCAGTACTTC. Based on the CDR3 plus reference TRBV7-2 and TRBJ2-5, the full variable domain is GAGVSQSPSNKVTEKGKDVELRCDPISGHTALYWYRQSLGQGLEFLIYFQGNSAPDKSGLPSDRFSAERTGGSVSTLTIQRTQQEDSAVYLCASSFVSSGTRGQETQYFGPGTRLLVL.